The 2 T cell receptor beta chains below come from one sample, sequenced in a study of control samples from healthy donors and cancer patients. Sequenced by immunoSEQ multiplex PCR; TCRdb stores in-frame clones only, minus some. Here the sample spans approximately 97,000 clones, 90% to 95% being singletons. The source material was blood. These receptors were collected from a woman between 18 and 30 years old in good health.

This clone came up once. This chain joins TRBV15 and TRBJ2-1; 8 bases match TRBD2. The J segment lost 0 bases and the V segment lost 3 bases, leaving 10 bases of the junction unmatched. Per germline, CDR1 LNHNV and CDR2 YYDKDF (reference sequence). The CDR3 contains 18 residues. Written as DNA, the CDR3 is TGTGCCACCAGCAGGAGACTAGCGTCAGTTGTCTCCTACAATGAGCAGTTCTTC. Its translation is CATSRRLASVVSYNEQFF.

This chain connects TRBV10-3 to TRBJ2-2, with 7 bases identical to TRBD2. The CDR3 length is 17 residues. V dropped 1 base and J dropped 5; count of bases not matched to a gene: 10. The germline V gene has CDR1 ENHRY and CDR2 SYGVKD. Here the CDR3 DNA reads TGTGCCATCAGTGAGTTGTCAGTAAGCGGGGTTACCGGGGAGCTGTTTTTT. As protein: CAISELSVSGVTGELFF.